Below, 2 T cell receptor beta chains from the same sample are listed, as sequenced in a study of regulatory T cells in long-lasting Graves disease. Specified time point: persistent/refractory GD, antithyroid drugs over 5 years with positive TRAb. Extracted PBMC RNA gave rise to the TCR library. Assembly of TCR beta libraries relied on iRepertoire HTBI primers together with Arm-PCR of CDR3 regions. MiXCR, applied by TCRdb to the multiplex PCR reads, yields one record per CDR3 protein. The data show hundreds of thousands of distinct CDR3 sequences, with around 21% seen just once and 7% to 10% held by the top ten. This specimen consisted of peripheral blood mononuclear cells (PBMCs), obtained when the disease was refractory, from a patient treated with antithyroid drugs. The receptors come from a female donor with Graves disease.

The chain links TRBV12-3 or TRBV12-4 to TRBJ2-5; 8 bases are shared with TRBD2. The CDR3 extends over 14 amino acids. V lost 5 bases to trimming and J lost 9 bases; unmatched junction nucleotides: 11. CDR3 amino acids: CASSPRTSLGSQYF. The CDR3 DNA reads TGTGCCAGCAGTCCGCGGACTAGCTTGGGGTCCCAGTACTTC.

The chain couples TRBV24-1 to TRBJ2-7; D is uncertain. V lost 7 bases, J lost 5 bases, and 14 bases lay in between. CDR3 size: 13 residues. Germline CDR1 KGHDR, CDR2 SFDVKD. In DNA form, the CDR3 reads TGTGCCACCAGCAACCAGGATCACGACGAGCAGTACTTC. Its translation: CATSNQDHDEQYF.